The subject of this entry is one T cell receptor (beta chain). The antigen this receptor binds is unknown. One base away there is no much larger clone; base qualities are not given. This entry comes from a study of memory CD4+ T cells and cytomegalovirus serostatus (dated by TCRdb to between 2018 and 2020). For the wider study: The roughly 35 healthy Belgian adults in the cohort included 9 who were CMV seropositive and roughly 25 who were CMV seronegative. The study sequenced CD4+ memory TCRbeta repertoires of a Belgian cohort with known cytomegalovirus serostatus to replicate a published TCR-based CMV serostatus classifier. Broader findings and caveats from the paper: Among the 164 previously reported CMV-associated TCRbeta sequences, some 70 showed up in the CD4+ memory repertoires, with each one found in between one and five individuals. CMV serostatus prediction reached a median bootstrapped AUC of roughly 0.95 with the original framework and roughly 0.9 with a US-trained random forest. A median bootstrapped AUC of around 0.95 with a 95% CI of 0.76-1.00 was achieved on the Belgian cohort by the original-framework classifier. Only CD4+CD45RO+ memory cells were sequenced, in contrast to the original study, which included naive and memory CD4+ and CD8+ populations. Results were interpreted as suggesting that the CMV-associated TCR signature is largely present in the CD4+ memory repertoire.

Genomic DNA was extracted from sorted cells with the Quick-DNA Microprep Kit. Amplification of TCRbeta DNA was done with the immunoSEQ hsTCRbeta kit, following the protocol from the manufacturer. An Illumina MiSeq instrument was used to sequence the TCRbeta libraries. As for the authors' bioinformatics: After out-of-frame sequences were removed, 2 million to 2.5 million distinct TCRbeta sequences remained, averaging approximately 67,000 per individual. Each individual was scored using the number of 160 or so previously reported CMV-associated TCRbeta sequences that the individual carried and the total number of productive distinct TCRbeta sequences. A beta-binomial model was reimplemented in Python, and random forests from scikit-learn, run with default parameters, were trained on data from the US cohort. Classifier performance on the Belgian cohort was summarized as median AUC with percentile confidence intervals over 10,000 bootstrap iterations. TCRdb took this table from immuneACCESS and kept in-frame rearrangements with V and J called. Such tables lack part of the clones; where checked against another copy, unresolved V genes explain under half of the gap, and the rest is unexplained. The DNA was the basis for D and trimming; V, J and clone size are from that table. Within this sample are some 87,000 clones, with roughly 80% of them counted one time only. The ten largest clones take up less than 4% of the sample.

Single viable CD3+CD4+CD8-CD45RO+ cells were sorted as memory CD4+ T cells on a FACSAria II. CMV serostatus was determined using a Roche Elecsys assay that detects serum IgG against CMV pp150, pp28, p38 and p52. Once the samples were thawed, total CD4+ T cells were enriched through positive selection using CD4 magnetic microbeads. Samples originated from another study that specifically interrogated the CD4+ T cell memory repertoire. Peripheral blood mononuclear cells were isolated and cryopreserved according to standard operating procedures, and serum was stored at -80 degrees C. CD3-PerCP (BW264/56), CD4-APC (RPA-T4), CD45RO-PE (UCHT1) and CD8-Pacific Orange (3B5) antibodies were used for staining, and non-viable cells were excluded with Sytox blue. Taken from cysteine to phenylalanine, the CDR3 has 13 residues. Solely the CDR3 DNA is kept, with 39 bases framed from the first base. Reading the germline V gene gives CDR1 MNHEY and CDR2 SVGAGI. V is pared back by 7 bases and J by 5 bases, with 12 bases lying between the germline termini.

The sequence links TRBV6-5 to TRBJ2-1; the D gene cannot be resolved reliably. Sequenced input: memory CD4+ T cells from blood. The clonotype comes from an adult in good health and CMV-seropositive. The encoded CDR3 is CASTTVPHNEQFF. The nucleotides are TGTGCCAGCACCACGGTCCCTCACAATGAGCAGTTCTTC.